The clone carrying this TCR beta chain was seen only a few times. What it binds is not known. TCRdb's copy holds only in-frame clones and misses some; the assay was immunoSEQ multiplex PCR. The table includes 55,000 to 70,000 clones, around 83% detected once. This sample is part of a study of glioma-infiltrating T cells after dendritic cell vaccination. Study results and caveats: The cohort had few patients with full blood and tumor sets.

The TCR originated in a human donor with glioblastoma. The sequences come from blood, collected before dendritic cell vaccination.

This chain's CDR3 is CASSRTSGGDTQYF. Written as DNA, the CDR3 is TGTGCCAGCAGTCGGACTAGCGGGGGAGATACGCAGTATTTT. This chain connects TRBV14 to TRBJ2-3; 13 bases agree with TRBD2. Per the germline V gene, CDR1 is SGHDN and CDR2 is FVKESK. The junction had 2 bases not matched to a gene; V was cut back by 6 bases and J by 5 bases. This CDR3 is 14 amino acids long.